The clone carrying this TCR beta chain was observed many times. Its antigen is not known. Reasons for excluding patients were uncontrolled infection, other autoimmune disease, pregnancy or lactation. Diagnosis relied on clinical symptoms, serum thyroxine and TRAb, thyroid ultrasound and orbital computed tomography. Trimming removed 0 bases from V and 0 bases from J, with 12 bases in between. CDR3 size: 16 residues. In germline, CDR1 is DFQATT, CDR2 SNEGSKA (reference sequence). This entry comes from a study of T cells in Graves' hyperthyroidism and ophthalmopathy. Points from the study as a whole: Separating ophthalmopathy from stable hyperthyroidism was achieved by a 13 V-J model.

TCR beta CDR3 sequences were amplified from RNA transcripts. HTBI primers were the set used in a first-round RT-PCR of the TCR CDR3. TCRdb used MiXCR to reprocess the multiplex PCR reads, holding one entry per CDR3 protein. The repertoire holds some 490,000 distinct CDR3 sequences, about 16% seen once, with 25% to 30% in the top ten. Sequenced input: blood. This chain connects TRBV20-1 to TRBJ2-1, with a tentative D call TRBD2 (6 bases). The clonotype comes from a woman between 25 and 40 years old with Graves' ophthalmopathy. CDR3 region: CSARDSAGTSYNEQFF. Here the CDR3 DNA reads TGCAGTGCTAGAGATAGTGCGGGGACCTCCTACAATGAGCAGTTCTTC.